This T cell receptor (beta chain) was captured in a study of PD-1 blockade in classical Hodgkin lymphoma. This clone was observed once. Germline CDR1 and CDR2: SNHLY and FYNNEI. V was pared by 3 bases and J by 3 bases, with 5 bases of the junction left unmatched. This CDR3 comprises 15 residues. The table came from immunoSEQ multiplex PCR; TCRdb's copy has only in-frame clones and leaves some out. The sample holds 10,000 or so clones, roughly three quarters seen once. All trial patients relapsed after autologous stem cell transplantation. V is TRBV2 and J is TRBJ1-1; 9 nucleotides match TRBD1. The sequences come from peripheral blood mononuclear cells (PBMCs), collected before the second cycle of nivolumab. The sequence derives from a human donor with classical Hodgkin lymphoma. CDR3 DNA: TGTGCCAGCAGTGACGGGACAGGGTTTTACACTGAAGCTTTCTTT. This codes for CASSDGTGFYTEAFF.